This T cell receptor (beta chain) stems from a study of cytomegalovirus exposure and HLA in healthy donors. The PCR contained 60 Vbeta and 13 Jbeta primers. Only in-frame clones appear in the TCRdb table, and some are missing; sequencing was by immunoSEQ multiplex PCR. Here the sample spans 90,000 to 110,000 clones, around 73% being singletons. V lost 6 bases to trimming and J lost 3 bases; unmatched junction nucleotides: 10. This CDR3 is built from 15 residues. Germline lookup yields CDR1 SNHLY and CDR2 FYNNEI. The chain is built from TRBV2 and TRBJ1-1, with 7 bases matching TRBD1. The sequence derives from a man aged 35-49 years in good health and CMV-seronegative. Sequencing input: PBMCs. The CDR3 nucleotides read TGTGCCAGCAGACCTCTACAGGGGTGGGACACTGAAGCTTTCTTT. Translating gives CASRPLQGWDTEAFF.